What follows are 27 T cell receptor beta chains derived from one specimen sequenced in a study of blood T cells in healthy people across ages. For the second PCR, which ran for about 7 to 12 cycles, a sample-barcoded 5' primer and a J-beta primer mix were used. Each CDR3 protein gets one entry after TCRdb re-called the 5' RACE reads with MiXCR. The data contain 350,000 to 450,000 distinct CDR3 sequences, roughly half of them seen just once; the ten biggest clones take up around 50%. Sequenced material: blood. These receptors all come from a man in his fifties or sixties in good health.

For the CDR3, the DNA is TGCGCCAGCAGCATTAACATCAGGACTAGCGGGAGTTCCTACGAGCAGTACTTC. Encoded protein: CASSINIRTSGSSYEQYF. The rearrangement links TRBV4-3 to TRBJ2-7; 13 bases are a match to TRBD2. The length of the CDR3 is 18 residues. Per germline, CDR1 LGHNA and CDR2 YSLEER. Trimming at V came to 5 bases and at J to 1 base, leaving 11 bases not matched to a gene.

This clonotype was observed a handful of times. The chain couples TRBV12-3 or TRBV12-4 to TRBJ1-2; no definite D call. V dropped 6 bases and J dropped 8 bases, with 16 bases sitting between them. There are 13 residues in the CDR3. The CDR3 region has the DNA TGTGCCAGCAGCCCCGGGGTGGGGTCCGGCTACACCTTC. Amino acids: CASSPGVGSGYTF.

This clonotype showed up just a few times. This chain joins TRBV6-1 and TRBJ2-3; perhaps D is TRBD1 or TRBD2 (6 bases each). The CDR3 sequence is 19 residues long. Germline V gene lookup returns CDR1 MNHNS and CDR2 SASEGT. The V gene lost 7 bases and the J gene lost 4 bases, with 30 bases spanning the gap. As DNA, the CDR3 is TGTGCCAGCACCGGAAGGGGGAGGTGGGAGACTAGACCTTCAGATACGCAGTATTTT. This codes for CASTGRGRWETRPSDTQYF.

The sample holds a few counts of this clonotype. One end of the junction is discordant with germline, which a read error may explain. This sequence joins TRBV20-1 and TRBJ2-5; D is possibly TRBD2 (7 bases). The germline CDR1 and CDR2 sequences are DFQATT and SNEGSKA (reference sequence). This CDR3 comprises 12 residues. The CDR3 region has the DNA TGTGGGGGGGCGATCGGAGGAGAGACCCAGTACTTC. This encodes CGGAIGGETQYF.

V usage is TRBV28 and J usage is TRBJ1-2; TRBD1 agrees at 9 bases. J was trimmed by 3 bases and V by 5 bases; bases with no gene match: 4. The CDR3 is made up of 14 amino acids. Germline-derived CDR1 and CDR2 are MDHEN and SYDVKM. The CDR3 region is CASSPGQGYYGYTF. The CDR3 DNA sequence: TGTGCCAGCAGTCCCGGACAGGGGTACTATGGCTACACCTTC.

J is TRBJ2-7 and V is TRBV20-1; perhaps TRBD1 as D (6 bases). Looked up from germline, CDR1 is DFQATT and CDR2 is SNEGSKA (reference sequence). V was pared by 0 bases and J by 2 bases, with 11 bases between. This CDR3 region has 14 residues. The CDR3 DNA is TGCAGTGCTAGAGACAGGGGAGACACCTACGAGCAGTACTTC. Translation: CSARDRGDTYEQYF.

This clonotype has a count of ten or more. J is TRBJ2-5 and V is TRBV20-1; TRBD2 matches 12 bases. Germline lookup yields CDR1 DFQATT and CDR2 SNEGSKA (reference sequence). The V and J ends lost 0 bases and 4 bases, in that order; junction bases with no gene match: 6. CDR3 length: 16 residues. The CDR3 spells CSARDWTSGVRETQYF. The CDR3 DNA follows: TGCAGTGCTAGAGATTGGACTAGCGGGGTTCGAGAGACCCAGTACTTC.

The V gene is TRBV2, the J gene TRBJ2-5; possibly TRBD1 for D (5 bases). Trimming took 7 bases from V and 4 from J, leaving 13 bases between them. Germline V lookup: CDR1 SNHLY, CDR2 FYNNEI. The CDR3 has 13 amino acids. As DNA, the CDR3 is TGTGCCAGCACCAGGGCCTTGGTAGAGACCCAGTACTTC. Its translation: CASTRALVETQYF.

This clonotype was seen ten or more times. This may arise from a read error, as a much more abundant clone is one base away. V and J are TRBV7-2 and TRBJ2-5; D may be TRBD1 (6 bases). Germline loops: CDR1 SGHTA, CDR2 FQGNSA. V lost 5 bases, J lost 5 bases, and 15 bases lay in between. This CDR3 is 14 amino acids long. CDR3 residues: CASSVGGRAETQYF. The DNA of the CDR3 is TGTGCCAGCAGCGTAGGGGGTCGAGCGGAGACCCAGTACTTC. Drawing the rest from reference TRBV7-2 and TRBJ2-5, the complete variable domain is GAGVSQSPSNKVTEKGKDVELRCDPISGHTALYWYRQSLGQGLEFLIYFQGNSAPDKSGLPSDRFSAERTGGSVSTLTIQRTQQEDSAVYLCASSVGGRAETQYFGPGTRLLVL.

The chain couples TRBV10-3 to TRBJ2-5; TRBD2 agrees at 9 bases. After removal of 6 bases from V and 9 bases from J, the junction contained 14 bases not matched to a gene. The V gene's germline CDR1 is ENHRY and CDR2 SYGVKD. The CDR3 consists of 15 residues. CDR3 in amino acids: CAIRKGGGVEGPQYF. CDR3 nucleotide sequence: TGTGCCATCAGAAAGGGCGGGGGGGTCGAGGGCCCCCAGTACTTC.

The rearrangement joins TRBV28 to TRBJ2-4; D gene unclear. The CDR3 sequence is 11 residues long. Looked up from germline, CDR1 is MDHEN and CDR2 is SYDVKM. V lost 4 bases to trimming and J lost 13 bases, with 11 bases between them. CDR3 region: CASSSRVGQYF. CDR3 DNA sequence: TGTGCCAGCAGTTCCCGTGTCGGGCAGTACTTC.

The chain joins TRBV29-1 to TRBJ2-3; D gene uncertain. V lost 8 bases and J 0 bases, leaving 9 bases between the germline ends. The germline CDR1 and CDR2 sequences are SQVTM and ANQGSEA. CDR3 size: 12 residues. CDR3 sequence reads: CSSEGSTDTQYF. The CDR3 nucleotides are TGCAGCTCGGAAGGGAGCACAGATACGCAGTATTTT.

This clonotype was seen repeatedly, ten times or more. The chain joins TRBV15 to TRBJ2-1; 9 nucleotides align to TRBD2. V dropped 0 bases and J dropped 4; count of bases not matched to a gene: 7. The CDR3 is 17 amino acids. Germline V gene sequence: CDR1 LNHNV, CDR2 YYDKDF (reference sequence). The CDR3 sequence is CATSREVAGDRYNEQFF. CDR3 sequence (DNA): TGTGCCACCAGCAGAGAGGTAGCGGGGGATAGGTACAATGAGCAGTTCTTC.

The chain combines TRBV29-1 with TRBJ2-7, with 7 bases fitting TRBD1. Germline CDR1 is SQVTM and CDR2 is ANQGSEA. V dropped 4 bases and J dropped 3; count of bases not matched to a gene: 21. The CDR3 runs 18 residues. The CDR3 loop reads CSVAVIGGDRGFGYEQYF. CDR3 coding DNA: TGCAGCGTTGCGGTAATAGGGGGCGACCGGGGCTTTGGCTACGAGCAGTACTTC.

As to this clonotype: This could be a read error, since a much larger clone is one nucleotide away. The chain has TRBV7-9 and TRBJ2-2, with TRBD2 matching 8 bases. V shed 5 bases, J shed 1 base, and the junction held 3 bases outside the gene matches. Germline CDR1 is SEHNR and CDR2 is FQNEAQ (reference sequence). The CDR3 spans 15 residues. The CDR3 DNA reads TGTGCCAGCAGCCGGGGGGGGGTGAACACCGGGGAGCTGTTTTTT. Its translation: CASSRGGVNTGELFF.

Comment on this clonotype: Its ends do not fully match the called genes, so a read error is possible. The chain employs TRBV5-1 and TRBJ2-5; D uncertain. CDR3 size: 12 residues. Per the germline V gene, CDR1 is SGHRS and CDR2 is YFSETQ. CDR3 bases: TGCGCCAGCAGCTTGGTTGGAGAGACCCGGTACTTC. Its protein product is CASSLVGETRYF.

This clonotype was seen ten or more times. The chain uses TRBV7-2 and TRBJ2-1; 11 bases align to TRBD2. The CDR3 totals 15 residues. Germline-derived CDR1 and CDR2 are SGHTA and FQGNSA. V trimming: 1 base; J trimming: 7 bases; junction bases outside the gene matches: 3. The CDR3 spells CASSLGGTSGNEQFF. CDR3 DNA sequence: TGTGCCAGCAGCTTAGGGGGGACTAGCGGTAATGAGCAGTTCTTC.

The chain links TRBV29-1 to TRBJ2-1, with unresolved D. From germline, CDR1 is SQVTM and CDR2 ANQGSEA. V lost 3 bases and J lost 8, with 20 bases in between. The CDR3 is 15 residues long. The CDR3: CSVDLSAAILYEQFF. CDR3 nucleotide sequence: TGCAGCGTTGACCTGTCTGCCGCCATCCTCTATGAGCAGTTCTTC.

The chain employs TRBV2 and TRBJ2-6; unclear D gene. The CDR3 contains 12 residues. CDR1 is SNHLY and CDR2 is FYNNEI in the germline V gene. V was trimmed by 6 bases and J by 2 bases, leaving 2 bases between them. The CDR3 loop reads CASRAGANVLTF. The CDR3 DNA reads TGTGCCAGCAGGGCTGGGGCCAACGTCCTGACTTTC.

The rearrangement uses TRBV6-2 or TRBV6-3 and TRBJ2-7, with 7 positions matching TRBD2. Germline CDR1 and CDR2: MNHEY and SVGEGT. The trim removed 6 bases at V and 2 bases at J, leaving 7 bases unmatched. CDR3 length: 14 amino acids. The CDR3, as DNA: TGTGCCAGCAGCCCCTTCGGGAGGACCTACGAGCAGTACTTC. This gives the protein CASSPFGRTYEQYF.

A note on this clonotype: One base away lies a much larger clone, so this may be a sequencing read error. The CDR3 sequence: CASSPLRQGGCTF. CDR3 coding DNA: TGTGCCAGCAGCCCCCTGAGACAGGGTGGCTGCACCTTC. V gene TRBV7-8 combines with J gene TRBJ1-2; 7 positions match TRBD1. CDR1 SGHVS and CDR2 FQNEAQ come from the germline V gene. This CDR3 is 13 amino acids long.

About this clonotype itself: One end of the junction varies from germline; a read error may be responsible. The gene calls are TRBV12-3 or TRBV12-4 and TRBJ2-3; D is ambiguous. CDR3 size: 13 residues. The CDR3 DNA reads TGTGCCAGCAGTAGAGAGCTAGAAGATACGCAATATTTT. The encoded protein is CASSRELEDTQYF.

The genes are TRBV24-1 and TRBJ1-1; no definite D call. Germline V gene data show CDR1 as KGHDR and CDR2 as SFDVKD. Trimming removed 5 bases from V and 6 bases from J, with 15 bases in between. The CDR3 totals 14 residues. This CDR3 reads CATSGGRTNPEAFF. The CDR3 nucleotides are TGTGCCACCAGTGGAGGCAGGACTAACCCTGAAGCTTTCTTT.

This clonotype was seen a single time. The chain links TRBV5-5 to TRBJ2-3, with D perhaps matching TRBD1 (5 bases). The CDR3 has 14 amino acids. The ends were cut back, 6 bases at V and 2 bases at J, with 13 bases in the middle. CDR1 is SGHKS and CDR2 is YYEKEE in the germline V gene (reference sequence). CDR3 loop: CASTSGHNTDTQYF. In nucleotides, the CDR3 is TGTGCCAGCACCTCCGGACACAACACAGATACGCAGTATTTT.

This clonotype was counted only a few times. This chain joins TRBV29-1 and TRBJ1-2; D ambiguous. Trimming left V 6 bases short and J 2 bases short, with 7 bases between. Germline loops: CDR1 SQVTM, CDR2 ANQGSEA. The CDR3 is 11 amino acids. As DNA, the CDR3 is TGCAGCGTCGATCCCAACTATGGCTACACCTTC. Translating gives CSVDPNYGYTF.

This clonotype turned up a few times. The J gene is TRBJ2-5, the V gene TRBV7-2; D is unresolved. There are 13 residues in the CDR3. V gave up 4 bases and J gave up 5 bases, with 11 bases separating them. Per the germline V gene, CDR1 is SGHTA and CDR2 is FQGNSA. The CDR3 sequence: CASSSTLKETQYF. The DNA for the CDR3 is TGTGCCAGCAGCTCAACGCTGAAGGAGACCCAGTACTTC.

V is TRBV6-5 and J is TRBJ2-6, with D possibly being TRBD1 (6 bases). The CDR3 has 20 amino acids. Per germline, CDR1 MNHEY and CDR2 SVGAGI. Trimming pared 4 bases from V and 0 bases from J, leaving 22 bases between. CDR3 DNA: TGTGCCAGCAGTTCCCCCGGAGCCAGGGGACCTCACTCTGGGGCCAACGTCCTGACTTTC. Protein sequence: CASSSPGARGPHSGANVLTF.